Following are 8 T cell receptor beta chains from one sample sequenced in a study of blood T cell repertoires in COVID-19. The data were produced by immunoSEQ multiplex PCR, yet TCRdb's version contains in-frame clones alone and is incomplete. Of approximately 180,000 clones in the sample, 80% to 90% were seen once. The sequencing input was peripheral blood. Receptors were obtained from a human donor with active or convalescent COVID-19. The donor label of this sample is uncertain.

The chain links TRBV7-6 to TRBJ1-1, with a weak D call TRBD1 (5 bases). The CDR3 extends over 14 amino acids. CDR1 is SGHVS, CDR2 FNYEAQ, per germline. V was clipped by 5 bases and J by 1 base, with 11 bases between them. CDR3 sequence: CASSRLQGNTEAFF. For the CDR3, the DNA is TGTGCCAGCAGCCGCCTTCAGGGGAACACTGAAGCTTTCTTT.

This clone was recorded only once. This chain uses TRBV7-3 with TRBJ2-1; TRBD1 aligns across 10 bases. Unmatched junction bases numbered 5, after V lost 4 bases and J lost 8 bases. Looked up from germline, CDR1 is SGHTA and CDR2 is FQGTGA. The CDR3 sequence is 14 residues long. CDR3 region: CASSSPGTGDEQFF. The CDR3 nucleotides are TGTGCCAGCAGCTCCCCCGGGACAGGGGATGAGCAGTTCTTC.

The count of this clone is one. CDR3 in DNA: TGCGCCAGCAGCCAGGGGACTAGCGGGGGCCAGTTCTTC. Amino acid sequence: CASSQGTSGGQFF. J is TRBJ2-1 and V is TRBV4-3; 14 bases are shared with TRBD2. J lost 13 bases, V lost 3 bases, and 2 bases had no gene match. The CDR3 is 13 amino acids. CDR1 is LGHNA and CDR2 is YSLEER in the germline V gene.

This chain connects TRBV3-1 (or the pseudogene TRBV3-2) to TRBJ2-2; the D gene is possibly TRBD2 (6 bases). The CDR3 contains 16 residues. The germline CDR1 and CDR2 sequences are LGHDT and YNNKEL (reference sequence). Trimming left V 1 base short and J 0 bases short, with 9 bases between. The CDR3 sequence is CASSQGLVANTGELFF. Here the CDR3 DNA reads TGTGCCAGCAGCCAAGGACTAGTTGCGAACACCGGGGAGCTGTTTTTT.

The chain recombines TRBV7-3 with TRBJ2-5; the D is unclear. Trimming took off 5 bases at V and 4 bases at J, with 11 bases between the two ends. Germline values: CDR1 SGHTA, CDR2 FQGTGA. This CDR3 is built from 13 residues. The CDR3 loop reads CASSQDPGETQYF. Here the CDR3 DNA reads TGTGCCAGCAGCCAGGATCCCGGAGAGACCCAGTACTTC.

The rearrangement uses TRBV19 and TRBJ2-1, with a tentative D call TRBD1 (6 bases). V gave up 0 bases and J gave up 5 bases, with 14 bases separating them. The CDR3 is 16 amino acids. Germline V CDR1 and CDR2: LNHDA, SQIVND (reference sequence). Here the CDR3 reads CASSIDGTPIHNEQFF. The DNA for the CDR3 is TGTGCCAGTAGTATAGATGGGACACCCATTCACAATGAGCAGTTCTTC.

The sample holds one count of this clone. The chain combines TRBV10-3 with TRBJ2-3; possible D gene TRBD1, 5 bases. Trimming took off 8 bases at V and 4 bases at J, with 19 bases between the two ends. The germline CDR1 and CDR2 sequences are ENHRY and SYGVKD. The CDR3 is 15 amino acids. The CDR3 spells CAIARDSSGPDTQYF. The CDR3 nucleotides read TGTGCCATCGCCCGAGACAGCTCGGGCCCAGATACGCAGTATTTT.

The count of this clone is one. The gene calls are TRBV11-2 and TRBJ2-5; 8 bases agree with TRBD1. Germline loops: CDR1 SGHAT, CDR2 FQNNGV. The CDR3 totals 14 residues. The J segment lost 5 bases and the V segment lost 6 bases, leaving 8 bases of the junction unmatched. As DNA, the CDR3 is TGTGCCAGCAGACGACAGGGGCCCATGGAGACCCAGTACTTC. Its translation: CASRRQGPMETQYF.